This T cell receptor beta chain was sequenced during a study of blood T cell repertoires in COVID-19. Overall study: Both acute and convalescent COVID-19 samples were obtained from the United States, Italy and Spain. Sources were T cells, B-cell-depleted T cells, or PBMCs; the material itself was cDNA or gDNA.

Germline V gives CDR1 SNHLY, CDR2 FYNNEI. V gave up 3 bases and J gave up 4 bases, with 15 bases separating them. The CDR3 runs 15 residues. Enrolled during active infection, Seattle patients were then followed longitudinally. Original handling: Counts of nucleated cells, estimated from reference gene primer amplification, were obtained. This table comes from immunoSEQ multiplex PCR, and its TCRdb copy is limited to in-frame clones, with some not included. V and J calls and clone size come straight from that table; D and trimming were deduced from the DNA. The sample records some 400,000 clones, about 89% being singletons.

The receptor comes from a woman aged 60-75 years with COVID-19, enrolled during active disease. The sequenced sample was peripheral blood. V and J are TRBV2 and TRBJ1-2, with D possibly TRBD1 on 5 matching bases. In nucleotides, the CDR3 is TGTGCCAGCAGTGAGGGTGGGGCGCGGGGCTATGGCTACACCTTC. This encodes CASSEGGARGYGYTF.